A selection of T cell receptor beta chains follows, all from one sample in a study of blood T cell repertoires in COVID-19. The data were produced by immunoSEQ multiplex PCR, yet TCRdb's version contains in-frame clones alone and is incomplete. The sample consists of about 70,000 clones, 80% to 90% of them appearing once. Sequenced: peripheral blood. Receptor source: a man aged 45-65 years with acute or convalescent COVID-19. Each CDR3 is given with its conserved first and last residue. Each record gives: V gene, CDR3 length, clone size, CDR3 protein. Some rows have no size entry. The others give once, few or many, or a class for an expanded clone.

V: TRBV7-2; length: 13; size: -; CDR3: CASRVTPNYGYTF
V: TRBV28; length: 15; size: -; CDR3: CASSSHGTGGETQYF
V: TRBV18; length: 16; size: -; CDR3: CASSPLGGTSTDTQYF
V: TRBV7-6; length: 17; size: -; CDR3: CASSLTTGRGNTGELFF
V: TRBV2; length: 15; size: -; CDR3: CASSEEEGAQETQYF
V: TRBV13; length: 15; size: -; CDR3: CASTLNRGARSPLHF
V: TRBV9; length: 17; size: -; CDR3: CASSTPGTSGITGELFF
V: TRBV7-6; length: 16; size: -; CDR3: CASSQLAGGSQETQYF
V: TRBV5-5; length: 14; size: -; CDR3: CASSLAATNEKLFF
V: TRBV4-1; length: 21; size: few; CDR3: CASSQPRGTSGTRSSYNEQFF
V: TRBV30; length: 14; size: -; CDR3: CAWSLQAGITEAFF
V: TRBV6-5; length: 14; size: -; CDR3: CAVKEDRGNNEQFF
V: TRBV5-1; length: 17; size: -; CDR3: CASSLGLAGAAVGELFF
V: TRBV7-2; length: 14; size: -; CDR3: CASSLAREFSPLHF
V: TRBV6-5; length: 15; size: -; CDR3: CASSPWDRGLYEQFF
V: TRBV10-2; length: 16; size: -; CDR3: CASSERLQGANSPLHF
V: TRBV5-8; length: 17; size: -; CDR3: CASSNQGLSFAKNIQYF
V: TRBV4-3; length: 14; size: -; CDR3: CASSPVPGANVLTF
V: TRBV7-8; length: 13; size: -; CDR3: CASSRGGNQPQHF
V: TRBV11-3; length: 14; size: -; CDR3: CASSLDRFGYGYTF
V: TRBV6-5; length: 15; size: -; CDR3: CASSRGGADTGELFF
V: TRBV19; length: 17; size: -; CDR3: CASSIVTAAGQVDGYTF
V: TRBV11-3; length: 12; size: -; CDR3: CASSRIEETQYF
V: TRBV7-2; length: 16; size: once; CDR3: CASSLDGGQSNQPQHF
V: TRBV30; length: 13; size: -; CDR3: CAWSFRTRGEQYF
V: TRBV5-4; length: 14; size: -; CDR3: CASSTGQGYYEQYF
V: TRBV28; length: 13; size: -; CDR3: CASSAGSPGELFF
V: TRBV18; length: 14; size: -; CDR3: CASSPPQGRDTQYF
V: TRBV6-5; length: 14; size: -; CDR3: CASSISEGTDTQYF
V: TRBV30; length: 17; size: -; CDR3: CAWSVRLGRAAYNEQFF
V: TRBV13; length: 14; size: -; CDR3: CASRRDRGNQPQHF
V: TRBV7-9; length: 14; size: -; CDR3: CASSLALAGETQYF
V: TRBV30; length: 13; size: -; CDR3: CAWTGTRGETQYF
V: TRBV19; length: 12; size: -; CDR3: CASSMGRSEAFF
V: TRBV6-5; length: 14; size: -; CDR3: CASQREGPHNEQFF
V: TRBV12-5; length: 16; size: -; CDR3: CASGRGLMGRTDTQYF
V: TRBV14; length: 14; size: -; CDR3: CASSWTSPVNEQFF
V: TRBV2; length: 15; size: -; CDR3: CASSSRRGQPALFTF
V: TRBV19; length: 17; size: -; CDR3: CASSPRPGQRYQETQYF
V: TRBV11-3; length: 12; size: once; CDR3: CASSSRNTEAFF
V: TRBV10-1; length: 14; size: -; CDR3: CASSASGRKNIQYF
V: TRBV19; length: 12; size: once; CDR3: CASSTSRGELFF
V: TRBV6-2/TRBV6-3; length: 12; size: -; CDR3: CASSTGGWVAFF
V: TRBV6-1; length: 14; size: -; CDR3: CASSEDRGSYEQYF
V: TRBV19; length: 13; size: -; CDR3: CASGQLYNSPLHF
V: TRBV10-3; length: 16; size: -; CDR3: CAITSGQGLYNSPLHF
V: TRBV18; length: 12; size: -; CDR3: CASSPRQGEQYF
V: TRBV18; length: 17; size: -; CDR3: CASSPANGVAGANVLTF
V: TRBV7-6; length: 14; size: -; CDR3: CASTTGTTGNTIYF
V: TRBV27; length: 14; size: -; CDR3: CASTHLGGNSPLHF
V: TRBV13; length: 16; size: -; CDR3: CASSRLAGVFTDTQYF
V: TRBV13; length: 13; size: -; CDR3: CASSPTGVSEAFF
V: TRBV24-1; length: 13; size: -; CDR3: CATSQGAYQPQHF
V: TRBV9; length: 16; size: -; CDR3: CASSVATSDVTGELFF
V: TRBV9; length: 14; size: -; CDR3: CASSTQGNTGELFF
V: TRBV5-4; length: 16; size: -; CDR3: CASTALLGEGTGELFF
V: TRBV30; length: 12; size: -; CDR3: CAWSGQGGGYTF